A selection of T cell receptor beta chains follows, all from one sample in a study of low-dose radiotherapy and immunotherapy resistance in tumors. TCRdb re-called the reads with MiXCR, one entry per CDR3 protein. The data hold over 55,000 distinct CDR3 sequences, with around 30% observed a single time. Sequencing was performed on PBMCs, taken before treatment. These receptors were collected from a female donor with ovarian cancer. The CDR3 runs from the conserved cysteine through the conserved F or W. Each record gives: D gene, clone size, J gene, CDR3 length, V gene, CDR3 DNA, CDR3 protein. D genes are given only for firm matches. For some rows the clone size is stated as once, few or many, or as a class when expanded; others skip it.

NA | NA | TRBJ1-5 | 13 | TRBV6-2/TRBV6-3 | TGTGCCAGCAGTTCCTCTGAAAGTCAGCCCCAGCATTTT | CASSSSESQPQHF
TRBD2 | many | TRBJ2-2 | 16 | TRBV20-1 | TGCAGTGCTACTGGGGGGGGAGCTGCGAACACCGGGGAGCTGTTTTTT | CSATGGGAANTGELFF
NA | NA | TRBJ2-7 | 12 | TRBV5-4 | TGTGCCAGCAGAGGGGTCAGTAACGAGCAGTACTTC | CASRGVSNEQYF
NA | many | TRBJ2-3 | 12 | TRBV23-1 | TGCGCCAGCAGTCCTTGGGCTGTCACGCAGTATTTT | CASSPWAVTQYF
NA | many | TRBJ2-5 | 17 | TRBV4-1 | TGCGCCAGCAGCCGCGGAGGTGAAAGGGGGTCCAGCGAGACCCAGTACTTC | CASSRGGERGSSETQYF
NA | few | TRBJ1-2 | 15 | TRBV9 | TGTGCCAGCAGCGTCTCCGACACCTTTAACTATGGCTACACCTTC | CASSVSDTFNYGYTF
NA | NA | TRBJ2-2 | 18 | TRBV12-3/TRBV12-4 | NA | CASSYLVQGAAGELFFFF
TRBD2 | NA | TRBJ2-3 | 15 | TRBV4-1 | TGCGCCAGCAGGATGACTAGCGGGAGGGCAGATACGCAGTATTTT | CASRMTSGRADTQYF
NA | many | TRBJ2-1 | 14 | TRBV7-3 | TGTGCCAGCAGCACCCCCTCATCCTACAATGAGCAGTTCTTC | CASSTPSSYNEQFF
NA | many | TRBJ1-1 | 14 | TRBV12-3/TRBV12-4 | TGTGCCAGCAGTTCCCAGGGGAGGGACACTGAAGCTTTCTTT | CASSSQGRDTEAFF
TRBD1 | many | TRBJ1-2 | 13 | TRBV6-2/TRBV6-3 | TGTGCCAGCAGACTGGGACAGGACCTAGGCTACACCTTC | CASRLGQDLGYTF
NA | many | TRBJ2-7 | 13 | TRBV30 | TGTGCCTGGAGTGTACTCTCGGGAAACGAGCAGTACTTC | CAWSVLSGNEQYF
NA | NA | TRBJ1-2 | 13 | TRBV2 | TGTGCCAGCGGCCGAACAGGGTTGGATGGCTACACCTTC | CASGRTGLDGYTF
TRBD2 | NA | TRBJ2-1 | 17 | TRBV5-8 | TGTGCCAGCAGCCCCGTGTCGGGGCCTAGCGGTTACAATGAGCAGATCTTC | CASSPVSGPSGYNEQIF
NA | many | TRBJ2-3 | 14 | TRBV20-1 | TGCAGTGCGGATCAGGGGGCGGGGGCAGATACGCAGTATTTT | CSADQGAGADTQYF
NA | many | TRBJ2-6 | 15 | TRBV6-2/TRBV6-3 | TGTGCCAGCAGAGTTTCAGGGGCTGGGGCCAACGTCCTGACTTTC | CASRVSGAGANVLTF
NA | many | TRBJ1-1 | 13 | TRBV19 | TGTGCCAGTAGTAGATCTGGGAACACTGAAGCTTTCTTT | CASSRSGNTEAFF
NA | many | TRBJ1-1 | 13 | TRBV14 | TGTGCCAGCAGCTTCAGTAGGAACACTGAAGCTTTCTTT | CASSFSRNTEAFF
NA | many | TRBJ2-7 | 15 | TRBV5-1 | TGCGCCAGCAGCCCAGAGGGGAGTGGGTTTTACGAGCAGTACTTC | CASSPEGSGFYEQYF
NA | few | TRBJ2-2 | 16 | TRBV23-1 | NA | CASSGQGMFPGSCFFF
TRBD2 | many | TRBJ2-7 | 16 | TRBV29-1 | TGCAGCGTGATGGGACTAGCGGGAGGCGTCTCTACGGAGCAGTACTTC | CSVMGLAGGVSTEQYF
NA | many | TRBJ2-1 | 13 | TRBV2 | TGTGCCAGCAGTGTGCTGGGTTACAATGAGCAGTTCTTC | CASSVLGYNEQFF
NA | many | TRBJ1-1 | 15 | TRBV7-2 | TGTGCCAGCAGCCCTAGGGGGAGTATGAACACTGAAGCTTTCTTT | CASSPRGSMNTEAFF
TRBD2 | many | TRBJ2-4 | 18 | TRBV7-2 | TGTGCCAGCAGCGCTCCGGGGGGGGGGATTCTAGCCAAAAACATTCAGTACTTC | CASSAPGGGILAKNIQYF
NA | many | TRBJ2-7 | 12 | TRBV28 | TGTGCCAGCAGCCGCAATACCTACGAGCAGTACTTC | CASSRNTYEQYF
TRBD1 | few | TRBJ2-3 | 15 | TRBV5-4 | TGTGCCAGCAGCCTTGGACAGGATAGCACAGATACGCAGTATTTT | CASSLGQDSTDTQYF
TRBD2 | many | TRBJ2-7 | 16 | TRBV7-2 | TGTGCCAGCAGCTTAACCGGGACTAGCGGGATAAACGAGCAGTACTTC | CASSLTGTSGINEQYF
TRBD2 | few | TRBJ2-1 | 16 | TRBV28 | TGTGCCAGCAGTCCGCCGTTGCGGGGGGGCCAAAATGAGCAGTTCTTC | CASSPPLRGGQNEQFF
NA | few | TRBJ1-1 | 12 | TRBV20-1 | TGCAGTGCTAGTAAGGGAGGCACTGAAGCTTTCTTT | CSASKGGTEAFF
NA | many | TRBJ1-1 | 16 | TRBV3-1 | TGTGCCAGCAGCCCTTGGGGGGGGGGCATGAACACTGAAGCTTTCTTT | CASSPWGGGMNTEAFF
TRBD2 | NA | TRBJ2-3 | 18 | TRBV2 | TGTGCCAGCAGTGTATCCGGGACTAGCGGGAGGAACACAGATACGCAGTATTTT | CASSVSGTSGRNTDTQYF
NA | NA | TRBJ2-3 | 16 | TRBV4-1 | TGCGCCAGCAGCCAAGTTAATATGGGATTCCCAGATACGCAGTATTTT | CASSQVNMGFPDTQYF
NA | NA | TRBJ1-1 | 15 | TRBV29-1 | TGCAGCGTGTCCCCCGGGACACCTTTCAACACTGAAGCTTTCTTT | CSVSPGTPFNTEAFF
NA | NA | TRBJ2-1 | 12 | TRBV20-1 | TGCAGTGGTGAGGGGGGTAAGAATGAGCAGTTCTTC | CSGEGGKNEQFF
NA | once | TRBJ2-1 | 15 | TRBV19 | TGTGCCAGTAGTATCAAGCGTCTGGGGGGCAATGAGCAGTTCTTC | CASSIKRLGGNEQFF